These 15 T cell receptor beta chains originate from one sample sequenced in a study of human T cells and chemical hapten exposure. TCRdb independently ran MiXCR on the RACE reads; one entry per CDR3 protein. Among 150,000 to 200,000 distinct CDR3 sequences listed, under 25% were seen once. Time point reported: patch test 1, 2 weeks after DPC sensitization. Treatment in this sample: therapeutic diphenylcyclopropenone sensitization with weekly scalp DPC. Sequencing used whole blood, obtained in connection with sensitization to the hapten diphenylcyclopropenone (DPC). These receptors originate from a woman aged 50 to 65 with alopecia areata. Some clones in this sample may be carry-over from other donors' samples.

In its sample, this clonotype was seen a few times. The CDR3, as DNA: TGCAGCGTTGAGATGGGAGGACGTGTTGAAGCTTTCTTT. Translating gives CSVEMGGRVEAFF. The J gene is TRBJ1-1, the V gene TRBV29-1; the D is unclear. The CDR3 consists of 13 residues. V shed 3 bases and J shed 7 bases, with 15 bases lying between them. Germline CDR1 SQVTM, CDR2 ANQGSEA.

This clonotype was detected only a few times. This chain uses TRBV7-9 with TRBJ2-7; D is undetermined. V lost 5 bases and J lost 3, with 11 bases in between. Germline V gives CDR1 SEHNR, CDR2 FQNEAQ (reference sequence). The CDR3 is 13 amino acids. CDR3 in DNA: TGTGCCAGCAGCCAGAGTGGGTTCTACGAGCAGTACTTC. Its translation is CASSQSGFYEQYF. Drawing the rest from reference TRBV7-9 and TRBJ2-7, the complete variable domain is DTGVSQNPRHKITKRGQNVTFRCDPISEHNRLYWYRQTLGQGPEFLTYFQNEAQLEKSRLLSDRFSAERPKGSFSTLEIQRTEQGDSAMYLCASSQSGFYEQYFGPGTRLTVT.

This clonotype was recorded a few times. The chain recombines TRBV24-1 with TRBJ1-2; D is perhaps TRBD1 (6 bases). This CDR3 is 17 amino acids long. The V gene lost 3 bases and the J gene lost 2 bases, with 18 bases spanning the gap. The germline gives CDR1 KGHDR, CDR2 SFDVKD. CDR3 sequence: CATSDGGGRQANYGYTF. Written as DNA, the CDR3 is TGTGCCACCAGTGATGGCGGTGGTAGACAGGCAAACTATGGCTACACCTTC.

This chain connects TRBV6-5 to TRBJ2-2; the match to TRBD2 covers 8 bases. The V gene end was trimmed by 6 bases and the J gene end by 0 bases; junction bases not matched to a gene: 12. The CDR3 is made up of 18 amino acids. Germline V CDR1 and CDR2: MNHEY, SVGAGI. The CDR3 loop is CASSQPGHSGTNTGELFF. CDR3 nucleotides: TGTGCCAGCAGCCAACCAGGGCATAGCGGGACGAACACCGGGGAGCTGTTTTTT.

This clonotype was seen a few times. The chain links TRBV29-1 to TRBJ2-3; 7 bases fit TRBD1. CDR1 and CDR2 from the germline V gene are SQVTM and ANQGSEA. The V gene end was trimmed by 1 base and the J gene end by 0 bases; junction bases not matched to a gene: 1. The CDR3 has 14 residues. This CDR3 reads CSVEGTGSTDTQYF. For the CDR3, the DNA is TGCAGCGTTGAAGGGACAGGAAGCACAGATACGCAGTATTTT.

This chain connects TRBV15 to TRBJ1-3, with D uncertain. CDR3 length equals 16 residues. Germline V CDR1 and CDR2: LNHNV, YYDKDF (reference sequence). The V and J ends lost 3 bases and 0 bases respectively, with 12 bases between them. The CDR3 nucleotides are TGTGCCACCAGCAGGGACCAGGCTTACTCTGGAAACACCATATATTTT. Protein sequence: CATSRDQAYSGNTIYF.

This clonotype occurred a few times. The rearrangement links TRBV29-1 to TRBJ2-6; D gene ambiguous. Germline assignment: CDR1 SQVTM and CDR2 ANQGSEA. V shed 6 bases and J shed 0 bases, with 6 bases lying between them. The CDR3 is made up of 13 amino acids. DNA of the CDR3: TGCAGCGTCACAAGCTCTGGGGCCAACGTCCTGACTTTC. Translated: CSVTSSGANVLTF.

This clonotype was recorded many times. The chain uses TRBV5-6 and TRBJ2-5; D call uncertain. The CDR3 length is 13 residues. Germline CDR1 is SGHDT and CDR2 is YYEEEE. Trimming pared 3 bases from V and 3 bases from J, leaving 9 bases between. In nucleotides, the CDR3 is TGTGCCAGCAGCTCCATCAAGGAAGAGACCCAGTACTTC. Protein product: CASSSIKEETQYF.

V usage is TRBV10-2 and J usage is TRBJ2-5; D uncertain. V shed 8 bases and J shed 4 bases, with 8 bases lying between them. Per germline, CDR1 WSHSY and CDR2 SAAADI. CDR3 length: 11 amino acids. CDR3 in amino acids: CASAAIETQYF. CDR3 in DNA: TGCGCCAGCGCAGCCATAGAGACCCAGTACTTC.

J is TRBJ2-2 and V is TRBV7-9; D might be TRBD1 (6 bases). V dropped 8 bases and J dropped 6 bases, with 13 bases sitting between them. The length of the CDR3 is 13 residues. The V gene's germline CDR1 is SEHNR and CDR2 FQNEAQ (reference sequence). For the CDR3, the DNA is TGTGCCAGCGCACCTTCAGGGGCCGGGGAGCTGTTTTTT. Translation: CASAPSGAGELFF.

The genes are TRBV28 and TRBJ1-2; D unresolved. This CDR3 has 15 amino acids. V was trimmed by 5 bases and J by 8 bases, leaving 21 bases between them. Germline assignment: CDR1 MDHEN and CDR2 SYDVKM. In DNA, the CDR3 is TGTGCCAGCAGTCTTATAAACCCCTTGGCGGTGGGCTACACCTTC. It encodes CASSLINPLAVGYTF.

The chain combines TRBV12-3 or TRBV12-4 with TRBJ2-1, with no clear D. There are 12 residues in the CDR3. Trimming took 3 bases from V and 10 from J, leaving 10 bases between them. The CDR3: CASSFSIGEQFF. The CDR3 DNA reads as TGTGCCAGCAGTTTTAGTATCGGGGAGCAGTTCTTC.

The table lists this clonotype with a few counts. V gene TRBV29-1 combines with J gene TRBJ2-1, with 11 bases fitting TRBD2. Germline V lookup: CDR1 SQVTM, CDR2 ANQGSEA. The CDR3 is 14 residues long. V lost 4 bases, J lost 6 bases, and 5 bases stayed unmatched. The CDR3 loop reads CSVGLAGRANEQFF. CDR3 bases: TGCAGCGTTGGACTAGCGGGACGAGCCAATGAGCAGTTCTTC.

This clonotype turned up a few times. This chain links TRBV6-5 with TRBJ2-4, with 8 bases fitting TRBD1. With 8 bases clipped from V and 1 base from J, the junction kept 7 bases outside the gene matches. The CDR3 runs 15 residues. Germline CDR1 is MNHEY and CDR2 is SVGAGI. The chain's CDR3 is CASGGQGWAKNIQYF. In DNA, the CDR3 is TGTGCCAGCGGCGGACAGGGATGGGCCAAAAACATTCAGTACTTC.

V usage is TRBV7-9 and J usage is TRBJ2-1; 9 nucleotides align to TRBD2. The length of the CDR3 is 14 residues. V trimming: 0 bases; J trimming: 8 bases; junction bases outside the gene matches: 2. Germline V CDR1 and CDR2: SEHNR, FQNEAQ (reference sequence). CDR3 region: CASSLASGSDEQFF. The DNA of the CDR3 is TGTGCCAGCAGCTTAGCTAGCGGGAGCGATGAGCAGTTCTTC.